The next 7 T cell receptor beta chains were all read from a single sample in a study of cytomegalovirus exposure and HLA in healthy donors. A multiplex PCR was run with 60 Vbeta primers and 13 Jbeta primers. Clones were sequenced by immunoSEQ multiplex PCR, and TCRdb holds only the in-frame ones, with some missing. The profile shows 200,000 or so clones, 84% of them singletons. Source material: PBMCs. The origin of the receptors is a boy aged 5-17 years in good health and CMV-seronegative.

V gene TRBV2 combines with J gene TRBJ2-7; tentative D call: TRBD2 (5 bases). CDR1 SNHLY and CDR2 FYNNEI come from the germline V gene. The V and J ends lost 1 base and 6 bases respectively, with 19 bases between them. The length of the CDR3 is 16 residues. The CDR3 is CASSEGVEARVLEQYF. The CDR3 DNA reads as TGTGCCAGCAGTGAAGGGGTGGAGGCACGAGTCCTCGAGCAGTACTTC.

The rearrangement joins TRBV6-6 to TRBJ2-2; 9 bases are a match to TRBD1. V trimming: 7 bases; J trimming: 4 bases; junction bases outside the gene matches: 4. The CDR3 spans 14 residues. CDR1 MNHNY and CDR2 SVGAGI come from the germline V gene (reference sequence). In DNA form, the CDR3 reads TGTGCCAGCAAAGGGACAGGGTCCACCGGGGAGCTGTTTTTT. Amino acids: CASKGTGSTGELFF.

This chain connects TRBV7-9 to TRBJ2-3, with 7 bases aligning to TRBD2. The CDR3 sequence is 17 residues long. V trimming: 3 bases; J trimming: 4 bases; junction bases outside the gene matches: 13. From germline, CDR1 is SEHNR and CDR2 FQNEAQ (reference sequence). The CDR3 DNA follows: TGTGCCAGCAGCTTCCTAGCTAGCGGAACGAGGGCAGATACGCAGTATTTT. Amino acids: CASSFLASGTRADTQYF.

The chain uses TRBV19 and TRBJ1-2; 10 positions agree with TRBD1. V shed 7 bases, J shed 3 bases, and the junction held 8 bases outside the gene matches. CDR1 is LNHDA and CDR2 is SQIVND in the germline V gene (reference sequence). This CDR3 is 15 amino acids long. The CDR3 DNA follows: TGTGCCAGTAACGTACCGGGACAGGGGCACTATGGCTACACCTTC. Its protein product is CASNVPGQGHYGYTF.

V usage is TRBV5-1 and J usage is TRBJ1-1; TRBD1 is a possible D gene (5 bases). The CDR3 sequence is 13 residues long. Germline V gives CDR1 SGHRS, CDR2 YFSETQ. Trimming stripped 2 bases from V and 3 bases from J, with 8 bases between. The CDR3 here is CASSFSRDTEAFF. CDR3 nucleotide sequence: TGCGCCAGCAGCTTTTCCAGGGACACTGAAGCTTTCTTT.

The chain couples TRBV11-2 to TRBJ2-7, with 7 positions matching TRBD2. The CDR3 is 19 residues long. J lost 3 bases, V lost 1 base, and 18 bases had no gene match. The germline V gene has CDR1 SGHAT and CDR2 FQNNGV. The CDR3: CASSLGLADPRLRVYEQYF. In nucleotides, the CDR3 is TGTGCCAGCAGCTTAGGCCTAGCGGATCCCAGGTTAAGGGTCTACGAGCAGTACTTC.

This clone was seen once. The CDR3 nucleotides are TGTGCCAGCAGCGTAATGGGACTAGGGGTGCCTGGGGCCAACGTCCTGACTTTC. Translation: CASSVMGLGVPGANVLTF. The V and J genes are TRBV9 and TRBJ2-6; 8 bases line up with TRBD2. This CDR3 region has 18 residues. V trimming: 1 base; J trimming: 2 bases; junction bases outside the gene matches: 8. CDR1 and CDR2 (germline): SGDLS, YYNGEE.